The 12 T cell receptor beta chains below come from one sample, sequenced in a study of PD-1 blockade in classical Hodgkin lymphoma. Profiling relied on immunoSEQ multiplex PCR, and the TCRdb table lists in-frame clones only, not all of them. The repertoire holds over 50,000 clones, with 87% as singletons. Time point here: cycle 4 day 1 (C4D1), after 5 to 7 weeks of nivolumab. Brentuximab vedotin exposure varied among the patients, all of whom had relapsed after autologous stem cell transplantation. This specimen was peripheral blood mononuclear cells (PBMCs), taken before the fourth cycle of nivolumab. Source of these receptors: a human donor with classical Hodgkin lymphoma.

The rearrangement joins TRBV10-1 to TRBJ2-7; 9 bases match TRBD1. The J segment lost 3 bases and the V segment lost 0 bases, leaving 18 bases of the junction unmatched. This CDR3 contains 20 residues. Per the germline V gene, CDR1 is WNHNN and CDR2 is SYGVQD (reference sequence). The CDR3 here is CASSESPPGQGVVLSYEQYF. The DNA for the CDR3 is TGCGCCAGCAGTGAGTCGCCCCCGGGACAGGGAGTGGTATTAAGCTACGAGCAGTACTTC.

The chain links TRBV5-1 to TRBJ2-3; the D gene is possibly TRBD1 (5 bases). The length of the CDR3 is 14 residues. The germline CDR1 and CDR2 sequences are SGHRS and YFSETQ. V was shortened by 5 bases and J by 3 bases, with 13 bases between the two germline ends. The CDR3 bases are TGCGCCAGCAGGCCGACAGCCCAAACAGATACGCAGTATTTT. Protein product: CASRPTAQTDTQYF.

V and J are TRBV19 and TRBJ1-3, with 7 positions matching TRBD1. The length of the CDR3 is 13 residues. Trimming took 9 bases from V and 2 from J; bases not matched to a gene: 4. CDR1 is LNHDA and CDR2 is SQIVND in the germline V gene (reference sequence). The chain's CDR3 is CASRQGTGNTIYF. CDR3 nucleotide sequence: TGTGCCAGCCGACAGGGAACTGGAAACACCATATATTTT.

This chain joins TRBV5-1 and TRBJ2-7, with D maybe TRBD1 (6 bases). There are 15 residues in the CDR3. Trimming stripped 0 bases from V and 2 bases from J, with 12 bases between. Germline V gene sequence: CDR1 SGHRS, CDR2 YFSETQ. The CDR3 DNA reads as TGCGCCAGCAGCTTGGGAGAGGGGGTTACCTACGAGCAGTACTTC. It specifies CASSLGEGVTYEQYF.

A word on this clone: The identical CDR3 is also encoded by other nucleotide sequences in the sample. The rearrangement uses TRBV5-1 and TRBJ1-1; tentative D call: TRBD1 (6 bases). V was clipped by 4 bases and J by 5 bases, with 12 bases between them. Germline-derived CDR1 and CDR2 are SGHRS and YFSETQ. This CDR3 is built from 13 residues. CDR3 DNA: TGCGCCAGCAGCCTCCAAGGGGGAACTGAAGCTTTCTTT. Its translation is CASSLQGGTEAFF.

CDR3 residues: CASSSDLLNTEAFF. DNA for the CDR3: TGCGCCAGCAGCTCGGACCTCCTGAACACTGAAGCTTTCTTT. This chain connects TRBV5-1 to TRBJ1-1; D uncertain. Germline-derived CDR1 and CDR2 are SGHRS and YFSETQ. This CDR3 has 14 amino acids. Trimming took off 3 bases at V and 0 bases at J, with 9 bases between the two ends.

This chain connects TRBV6-5 to TRBJ1-5; weak D call: TRBD1 (5 bases). Trimming stripped 6 bases from V and 7 bases from J, with 19 bases between. This CDR3 is built from 15 residues. Germline lookup yields CDR1 MNHEY and CDR2 SVGAGI. The CDR3 region has the DNA TGTGCCAGCAGCCCGACCGGCGGGGGTAGCCAGCCCCAGCATTTT. As protein: CASSPTGGGSQPQHF.

The chain carries TRBV7-8 and TRBJ1-1; no definite D call. The CDR3 extends over 15 amino acids. V was shortened by 5 bases and J by 3 bases, with 16 bases between the two germline ends. Looked up from germline, CDR1 is SGHVS and CDR2 is FQNEAQ. CDR3 residues: CASSPRFNGDTEAFF. In DNA form, the CDR3 reads TGTGCCAGCAGCCCCCGATTCAATGGGGACACTGAAGCTTTCTTT.

The chain recombines TRBV10-2 with TRBJ2-7; D remains unclear. Looked up from germline, CDR1 is WSHSY and CDR2 is SAAADI. This CDR3 region has 11 residues. V was cut by 5 bases and J by 3 bases, with 5 bases left in between. In nucleotides, the CDR3 is TGCGCCAGCAGTCTCGACTACGAGCAGTACTTC. This codes for CASSLDYEQYF.

The chain joins TRBV2 to TRBJ2-3, with no clear D. In germline, CDR1 is SNHLY, CDR2 FYNNEI. The CDR3 spans 12 residues. Trimming removed 6 bases at V and 7 bases at J, with 11 bases between. The CDR3 DNA reads as TGTGCCAGCAGCCTACGAATGAATACGCAGTATTTT. Its protein product is CASSLRMNTQYF.

The chain is built from TRBV21-1 and TRBJ2-1; TRBD1, the table's D call, was not compared with the DNA. TRBV21-1 represents a pseudogene. CDR3 length equals 19 residues. In DNA form, the CDR3 reads TGTGCCAGCAGCAAAGAGGCAGGGGGCGACGCTGGTTATCTCAATGAGCAGTTCTTC. This codes for CASSKEAGGDAGYLNEQFF.

This rearrangement joins TRBV5-1 to TRBJ2-5; 10 nucleotides agree with TRBD2. V shed 7 bases, J shed 2 bases, and the junction held 11 bases outside the gene matches. The germline V gene encodes CDR1 SGHRS and CDR2 YFSETQ. The CDR3 has 16 amino acids. In DNA form, the CDR3 reads TGCGCCAGCCGCTATAGCGGGGGGCCCCCTCAAGAGACCCAGTACTTC. Residues: CASRYSGGPPQETQYF.